This T cell receptor beta chain was obtained from a study of T-cell reconstitution after alpha-beta-depleted transplantation in children. General observations from the study: Elevated TCRbeta diversity at day 60 was traced, in some patients, to surviving recipient T cells and thymic progenitors. Several hundred rapidly expanded clones from non-depleted graft cells reportedly supplied alpha-beta T cells about two months post-transplant.

During its preparation, the TCRbeta library received unique molecular identifiers. TCRdb re-derived calls from the PCR reads in MiXCR, one entry per CDR3 protein. The table lists some 300,000 distinct CDR3 sequences, roughly a tenth of them singletons, with 7% to 9.5% in the top ten. In regard to this clonotype: The target antigen is unknown.

Germline V gene data show CDR1 as MNHNS and CDR2 as SASEGT. The CDR3 has 13 amino acids. The V end lost 0 bases, the J end lost 3 bases, and 2 bases lay between the germline ends. The material was PBMCs, obtained before TCRalphabeta/CD19-depleted stem cell transplant. The source is a boy in the first two years of life with acute myeloid leukemia, due to receive a stem cell transplant. The chain joins TRBV6-1 to TRBJ2-2; D is uncertain. Here the CDR3 DNA reads TGTGCCAGCAGTGAAGCTCACACCGGGGAGCTGTTTTTT. Protein: CASSEAHTGELFF.